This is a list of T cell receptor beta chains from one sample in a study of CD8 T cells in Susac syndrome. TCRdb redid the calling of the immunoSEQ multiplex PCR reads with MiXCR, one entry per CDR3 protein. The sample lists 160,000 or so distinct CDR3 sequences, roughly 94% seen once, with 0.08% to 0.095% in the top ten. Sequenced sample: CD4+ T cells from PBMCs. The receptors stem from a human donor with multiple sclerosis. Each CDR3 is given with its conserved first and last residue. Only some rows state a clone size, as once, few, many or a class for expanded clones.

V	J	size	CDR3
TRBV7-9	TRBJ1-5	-	CASSLDRWPQHF
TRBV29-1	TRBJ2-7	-	CSVGERDYEQYF
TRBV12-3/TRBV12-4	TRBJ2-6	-	CASSDTIGGANVLTF
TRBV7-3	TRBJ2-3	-	CASSPGQGITSTDTQYF
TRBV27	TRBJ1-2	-	CASNSRVPGSGYTF
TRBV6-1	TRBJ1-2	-	CASSEFERGYTF
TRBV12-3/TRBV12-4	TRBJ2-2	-	CASSLIGGFGELFF
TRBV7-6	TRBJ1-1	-	CASSLGPRTEAFF
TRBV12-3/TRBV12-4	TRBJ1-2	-	CASTLGGYGYTF
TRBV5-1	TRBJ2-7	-	CASSLSGVSYEQYF
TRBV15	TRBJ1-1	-	CATSRARDLNTEAFF
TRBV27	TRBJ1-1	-	CASSSPLKRTEAFF
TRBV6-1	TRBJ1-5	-	CASRFRAGQNNQPQHF
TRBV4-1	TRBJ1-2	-	CASSQEGGNYGYTF
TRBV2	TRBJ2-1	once	CASSGGTSRTEQFF
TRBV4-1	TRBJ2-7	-	CASSLRDDAYEQYF
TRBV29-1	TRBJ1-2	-	CSAGTGVAYGYTF
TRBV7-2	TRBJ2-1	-	CASSLGSASRYNEQFF
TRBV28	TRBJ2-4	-	CASSLGTSVFNIQYF
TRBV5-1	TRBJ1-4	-	CASSFGTTNEKLFF
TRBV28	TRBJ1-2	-	CASSSLGTSANYGYTF
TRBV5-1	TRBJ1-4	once	CASSLKGTGDEKLFF